One and the same sample provided the 24 T cell receptor beta chains below, sequenced in a study of vaccination and CD4 T cells after COVID-19. Scientists ran DNA taken from cultured CD4+ T cells through the Oncomine TCR Beta short-read assay for sequencing. TCRdb re-called the PCR reads with MiXCR, one entry per CDR3 protein. The sample lists around 7,000 distinct CDR3 sequences; around 46% were seen once. The treatment here: roughly 10-day PBMC culture with coronavirus spike peptide pools or control peptides (ViraFEST assay). Unexposed donor CD4+ T cells predated the COVID-19 pandemic, collected 2011-2018. Antigen specificity for these receptors is unknown. Sequencing was done on a sample of CD4+ T cells from blood, cultured in vitro. The origin of the receptors is a human donor in good health.

The V call is TRBV5-4, the J call TRBJ2-3; 7 bases are shared with TRBD2. The trim removed 0 bases at V and 0 bases at J, leaving 4 bases unmatched. CDR1 and CDR2 (germline): SGHNT, YYREEE (reference sequence). The CDR3 extends over 16 amino acids. As DNA, the CDR3 is TGTGCCAGCAGCTTGGGGGCTAGCGGAAGCACAGATACGCAGTATTTT. It specifies CASSLGASGSTDTQYF.

As DNA, the CDR3 is TGTGCCACCTACCTCCCAGGGAACCCAGCCTACAATGAGCAGTTCTTC. This gives the protein CATYLPGNPAYNEQFF. The gene calls are TRBV6-1 and TRBJ2-1, with D possibly matching TRBD1 (5 bases). V shed 10 bases and J shed 2 bases, with 21 bases lying between them. CDR1 MNHNS and CDR2 SASEGT come from the germline V gene. This CDR3 region has 16 residues.

This chain links TRBV28 with TRBJ1-1; no clear D gene. The CDR3 is 12 residues long. CDR1 and CDR2 from the germline V gene are MDHEN and SYDVKM. Trimming cost V 2 bases and J 3 bases, with 4 bases left between them. The CDR3 DNA reads as TGTGCCAGCAGTTTACAGGACACTGAAGCTTTCTTT. It translates to CASSLQDTEAFF.

The chain uses TRBV28 and TRBJ2-3; D perhaps matches TRBD1 (5 bases). Germline CDR1 is MDHEN and CDR2 is SYDVKM. Trimming left V 3 bases short and J 3 bases short, with 13 bases between. The CDR3 length is 15 residues. The CDR3 DNA sequence: TGTGCCAGCAGTTTGCCAGGGTCGATGACAGATACGCAGTATTTT. Amino acids: CASSLPGSMTDTQYF.

The gene calls are TRBV28 and TRBJ1-2; tentative D call: TRBD1 (5 bases). Trimming took off 4 bases at V and 6 bases at J, with 15 bases between the two ends. The germline V gene encodes CDR1 MDHEN and CDR2 SYDVKM. This CDR3 comprises 14 residues. CDR3 sequence: CASSSARGMNGYTF. The CDR3 bases are TGTGCCAGCAGTTCCGCTAGGGGAATGAATGGCTACACCTTC.

This clonotype has a handful of counts. J is TRBJ2-7 and V is TRBV7-2, with a weak D call TRBD2 (5 bases). The CDR3 is 12 residues long. The V gene lost 4 bases and the J gene lost 3 bases, with 7 bases spanning the gap. The germline CDR1 and CDR2 sequences are SGHTA and FQGNSA. The CDR3 DNA is TGTGCCAGCAGCTCAACTAGCTACGAGCAGTACTTC. This gives the protein CASSSTSYEQYF.

The J gene is TRBJ2-7, the V gene TRBV6-1, with D maybe TRBD2 (5 bases). Germline V gene data show CDR1 as MNHNS and CDR2 as SASEGT. The CDR3 is 13 residues long. Trimming stripped 6 bases from V and 2 bases from J, with 11 bases between. CDR3 coding DNA: TGTGCCAGCAGCCCAGCGGCGGCCTACGAGCAGTACTTC. This translates into CASSPAAAYEQYF.

CDR3 DNA: TGTGCCAGCAACCTCGGGACCAGCGCTGGAAACACCATATATTTT. It codes for CASNLGTSAGNTIYF. The chain carries TRBV7-6 and TRBJ1-3; maybe TRBD1 (5 bases). Germline-derived CDR1 and CDR2 are SGHVS and FNYEAQ. The CDR3 has 15 amino acids. V lost 7 bases, J lost 2 bases, and 15 bases lay in between.

There are a few counts of this clonotype. The chain uses TRBV20-1 and TRBJ1-5; no clear D gene. The germline gives CDR1 DFQATT, CDR2 SNEGSKA (reference sequence). Trimming stripped 0 bases from V and 11 bases from J, with 23 bases between. The CDR3 sequence is 16 residues long. CDR3: CSARDSGEGSINAQHF. Here the CDR3 DNA reads TGCAGTGCTAGAGATTCCGGGGAGGGATCAATAAACGCCCAGCATTTT.

This clonotype was seen a handful of times. The V and J genes are TRBV20-1 and TRBJ1-2; D call uncertain. The V gene's germline CDR1 is DFQATT and CDR2 SNEGSKA (reference sequence). The V gene lost 3 bases and the J gene lost 7 bases, with 15 bases spanning the gap. The CDR3 is 13 amino acids. For the CDR3, the DNA is TGCAGTGCTAGGGGCAGGCGGTATGGTGGCTACACCTTC. Protein product: CSARGRRYGGYTF.

This clonotype was picked up a small number of times. This chain joins TRBV28 and TRBJ1-5; TRBD1 aligns across 9 bases. The trim removed 6 bases at V and 4 bases at J, leaving 10 bases unmatched. CDR1 and CDR2 (germline): MDHEN, SYDVKM. This CDR3 has 16 residues. CDR3 coding DNA: TGTGCCAGCAGACGGACAGGGGTTTATCGTAATCAGCCCCAGCATTTT. Protein product: CASRRTGVYRNQPQHF.

There are a few counts of this clonotype. The V and J genes are TRBV6-5 and TRBJ1-1; the D is unclear. Trimming took off 2 bases at V and 4 bases at J, with 11 bases between the two ends. The CDR3 runs to 14 residues. Germline loops: CDR1 MNHEY, CDR2 SVGAGI. The CDR3 reads CASSYGRAATEAFF. CDR3 coding DNA: TGTGCCAGCAGTTACGGGCGGGCGGCCACTGAAGCTTTCTTT.

The CDR3 coding sequence is TGTGCCAGCAGTTTAGGCGGCGGCCAAGAGACCCAGTACTTC. It is translated as CASSLGGGQETQYF. The V and J genes are TRBV12-3 or TRBV12-4 and TRBJ2-5; D gene unclear. This CDR3 has 14 residues. V was cut by 1 base and J by 1 base, with 7 bases left in between.

This clonotype was detected only once. The chain couples TRBV10-2 to TRBJ2-2, with TRBD2 matching over 12 bases. V shed 6 bases, J shed 7 bases, and the junction held 9 bases outside the gene matches. The CDR3 runs 16 residues. The germline CDR1 and CDR2 sequences are WSHSY and SAAADI. CDR3 in DNA: TGCGCCAGCAGGGCGACTAGCGGGGGAGCGCACGGGGAGCTGTTTTTT. Its translation: CASRATSGGAHGELFF.

Sample share makes this clonotype medium-sized. This chain links TRBV6-1 with TRBJ2-3, with 7 bases fitting TRBD2. CDR1 and CDR2 (germline): MNHNS, SASEGT. V lost 2 bases to trimming and J lost 7 bases; unmatched junction nucleotides: 6. This CDR3 contains 14 residues. The chain's CDR3 is CASSEQAGFHTQYF. DNA of the CDR3: TGTGCCAGCAGTGAACAAGCGGGGTTCCATACGCAGTATTTT.

This chain links TRBV27 with TRBJ2-7; TRBD2 might be the D (6 bases). Deletions cut 3 bases from V and 7 bases from J, with 10 bases between. CDR1 and CDR2 from the germline V gene are MNHEY and SMNVEV (reference sequence). This CDR3 spans 12 amino acids. Here the CDR3 DNA reads TGTGCCAGCAGTTTCCCCGGGGGTGAGCAGTACTTC. Translating it yields CASSFPGGEQYF.

This clonotype was detected only a few times. The chain is built from TRBV20-1 and TRBJ2-1; D unclear. This CDR3 spans 15 amino acids. Germline assignment: CDR1 DFQATT and CDR2 SNEGSKA (reference sequence). V shed 7 bases and J shed 0 bases, with 16 bases lying between them. The CDR3 DNA reads TGCAGTGTCCGCCAGGCTACGAGCTCCTACAATGAGCAGTTCTTC. This translates into CSVRQATSSYNEQFF.

The V call is TRBV18, the J call TRBJ2-5, with 10 bases identical to TRBD2. The CDR3 length is 16 residues. Trimming removed 6 bases from V and 3 bases from J; junction bases left unmatched: 10. Germline CDR1 reads KGHSH; CDR2 reads LQKENI. The chain's CDR3 is CASSPSSGGAKETQYF. The CDR3 DNA is TGTGCCAGCTCGCCTTCTAGCGGGGGCGCAAAAGAGACCCAGTACTTC.

The rearrangement joins TRBV19 to TRBJ2-5, with D possibly being TRBD1 or TRBD2 (5 bases each). The CDR3 runs 16 residues. With 1 base removed from V and 5 bases from J, the gap between germline ends came to 17 bases. The germline V gene has CDR1 LNHDA and CDR2 SQIVND (reference sequence). CDR3 amino acids: CASSIAGRGAWETQYF. CDR3 coding DNA: TGTGCCAGTAGTATAGCGGGCCGGGGCGCCTGGGAGACCCAGTACTTC.

The V gene is TRBV6-1, the J gene TRBJ1-5; 10 bases are a match to TRBD1. The ends lost 6 bases at V and 6 bases at J; junction bases unmatched: 5. Germline V lookup: CDR1 MNHNS, CDR2 SASEGT. This CDR3 is 14 amino acids long. The CDR3 region is CASRGTGVGQPQHF. CDR3 nucleotide sequence: TGTGCCAGCAGAGGGACAGGGGTAGGTCAGCCCCAGCATTTT.

The rearrangement uses TRBV2 and TRBJ1-2; D gene ambiguous. Germline assignment: CDR1 SNHLY and CDR2 FYNNEI. The germline V and J ends were trimmed by 2 bases and 0 bases, with 10 bases remaining between them. The CDR3 covers 15 residues. CDR3 loop: CASSESPGTNYGYTF. CDR3 DNA sequence: TGTGCCAGCAGTGAAAGTCCCGGGACTAACTATGGCTACACCTTC.

This CDR3 is CASSYVSNTEAFF. The CDR3 DNA follows: TGTGCCAGCAGTTACGTATCGAACACTGAAGCTTTCTTT. The chain employs TRBV6-5 and TRBJ1-1; D gene ambiguous. The V gene's germline CDR1 is MNHEY and CDR2 SVGAGI. Between the trimmed V and J ends, which lost 2 bases and 1 base, there was a span of 5 bases. The CDR3 spans 13 residues.

CDR3 in DNA: TGTGCCAGCCGCGGGGGGGACAGCCGTCTAAATGAGCAGTTCTTC. Protein: CASRGGDSRLNEQFF. This rearrangement joins TRBV6-1 to TRBJ2-1, with 9 bases aligning to TRBD2. Per germline, CDR1 MNHNS and CDR2 SASEGT. After removal of 8 bases from V and 7 bases from J, the junction contained 12 bases not matched to a gene. The CDR3 length is 15 residues.

The chain employs TRBV5-1 and TRBJ2-7; no firm D call. Germline CDR1 is SGHRS and CDR2 is YFSETQ. The CDR3 covers 15 residues. Trimming cost V 0 bases and J 3 bases, with 13 bases left between them. CDR3 DNA sequence: TGCGCCAGCAGCTTGGCCGGGCGCGGTTACTACGAGCAGTACTTC. It encodes CASSLAGRGYYEQYF.